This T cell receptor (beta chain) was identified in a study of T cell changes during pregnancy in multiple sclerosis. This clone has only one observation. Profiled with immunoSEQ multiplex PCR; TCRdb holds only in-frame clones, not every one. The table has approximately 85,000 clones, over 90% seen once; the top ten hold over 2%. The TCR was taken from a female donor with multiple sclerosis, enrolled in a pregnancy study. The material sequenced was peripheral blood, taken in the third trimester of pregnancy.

The CDR3 bases are TGTGCCAGCAGCCGTACGGGAGTAGCACACCGAAGGGGCCCAGATGAAAAACTGTTTTTT. It is translated as CASSRTGVAHRRGPDEKLFF. The J gene is TRBJ1-4, the V gene TRBV5-4, with D maybe TRBD1 (5 bases). Germline loops: CDR1 SGHNT, CDR2 YYREEE (reference sequence). V was clipped by 4 bases and J by 6 bases, with 31 bases between them. The CDR3 has 20 residues.